This paragraph covers one TCR beta chain sequence. Its antigen remains unknown. The entry originates in a study of T cells after yellow fever vaccination. About the study: SMART-Seq v4 Ultra Low Input served to prepare low-cell-number fractions.

Findings of the study overall: Among all clonotypes, a small share was observed in both CD4 and CD8 compartments. Most clones from primary vaccination were detected again post-booster (roughly 96% CD4, about 88% CD8).

A process of 5'RACE template switching, which added a universal primer site and UMIs, was used to make TCR cDNA. Via MiXCR, TCRdb re-called the 5' RACE reads, giving one row per CDR3 protein. The sample has under 400,000 distinct CDR3 sequences, approximately 12% seen once. The receptor was derived from a man younger than 35 who received the YFV17D yellow fever vaccine. The specimen comprised CD4+ T cells sorted from PBMCs, sampled 15 days after the yellow fever booster vaccination.

CDR3 nucleotide sequence: TGTGCCTGGAGTCCTGGCGGGGGTAGGGGGACCCAGTACTTC. Translated, it gives CAWSPGGGRGTQYF. V is TRBV30 and J is TRBJ2-5; 7 positions match TRBD2. Per the germline V gene, CDR1 is GTSNPN and CDR2 is SVGIG (reference sequence). There are 14 residues in the CDR3. J was trimmed by 7 bases and V by 2 bases; bases with no gene match: 10.